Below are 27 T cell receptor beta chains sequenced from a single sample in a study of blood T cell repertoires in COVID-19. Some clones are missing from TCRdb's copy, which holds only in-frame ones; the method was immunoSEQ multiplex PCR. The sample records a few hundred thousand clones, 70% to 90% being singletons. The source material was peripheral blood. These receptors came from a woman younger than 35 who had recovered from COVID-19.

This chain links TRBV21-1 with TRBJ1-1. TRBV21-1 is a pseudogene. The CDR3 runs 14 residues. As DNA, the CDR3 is TGTGCCAGCAGCAAAGCCCGGGTAAACACTGAAGCTTTCTTT. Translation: CASSKARVNTEAFF.

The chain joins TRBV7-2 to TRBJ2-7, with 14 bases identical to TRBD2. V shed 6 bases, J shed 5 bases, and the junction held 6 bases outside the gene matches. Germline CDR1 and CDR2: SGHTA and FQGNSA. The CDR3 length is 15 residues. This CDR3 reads CASRQTSGRANEQYF. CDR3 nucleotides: TGTGCCAGCAGGCAGACTAGCGGGAGGGCTAACGAGCAGTACTTC. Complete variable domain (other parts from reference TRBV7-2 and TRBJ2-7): GAGVSQSPSNKVTEKGKDVELRCDPISGHTALYWYRQSLGQGLEFLIYFQGNSAPDKSGLPSDRFSAERTGGSVSTLTIQRTQQEDSAVYLCASRQTSGRANEQYFGPGTRLTVT.

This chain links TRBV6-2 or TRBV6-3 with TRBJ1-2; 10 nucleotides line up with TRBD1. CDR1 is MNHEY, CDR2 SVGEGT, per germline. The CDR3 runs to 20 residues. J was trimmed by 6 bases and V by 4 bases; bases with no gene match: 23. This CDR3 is CASSSPTHRDRGEGSNGYTF. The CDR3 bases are TGTGCCAGCAGTTCTCCAACCCACCGGGACAGGGGCGAGGGGTCTAATGGCTACACCTTC.

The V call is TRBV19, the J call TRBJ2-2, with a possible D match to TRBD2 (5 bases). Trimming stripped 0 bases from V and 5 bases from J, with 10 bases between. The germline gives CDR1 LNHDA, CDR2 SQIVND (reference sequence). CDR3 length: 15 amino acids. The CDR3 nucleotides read TGTGCCAGTAGTATAGAAGGGAGTGGGACCGGGGAGCTGTTTTTT. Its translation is CASSIEGSGTGELFF.

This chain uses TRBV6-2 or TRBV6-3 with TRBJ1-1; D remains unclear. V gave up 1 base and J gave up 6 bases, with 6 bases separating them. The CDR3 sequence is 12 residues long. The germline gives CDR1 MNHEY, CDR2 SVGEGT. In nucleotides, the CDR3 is TGTGCCAGCAGTTACTGGGAGGCTGAAGCTTTCTTT. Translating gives CASSYWEAEAFF.

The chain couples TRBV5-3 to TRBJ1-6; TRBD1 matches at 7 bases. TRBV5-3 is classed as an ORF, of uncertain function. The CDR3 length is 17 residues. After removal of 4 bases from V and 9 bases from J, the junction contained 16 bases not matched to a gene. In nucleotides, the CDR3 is TGTGCCAGAAGCGAGACGAGTGACAGGGCGGATCGTTCACCCCTCCACTTT. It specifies CARSETSDRADRSPLHF.

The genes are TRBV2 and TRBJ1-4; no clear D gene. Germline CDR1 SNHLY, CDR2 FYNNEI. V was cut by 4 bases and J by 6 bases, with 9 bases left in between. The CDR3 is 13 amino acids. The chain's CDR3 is CASSGRPHEKLFF. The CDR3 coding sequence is TGTGCCAGCAGTGGGCGGCCGCATGAAAAACTGTTTTTT. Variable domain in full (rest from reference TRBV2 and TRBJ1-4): EPEVTQTPSHQVTQMGQEVILRCVPISNHLYFYWYRQILGQKVEFLVSFYNNEISEKSEIFDDQFSVERPDGSNFTLKIRSTKLEDSAMYFCASSGRPHEKLFFGSGTQLSVL.

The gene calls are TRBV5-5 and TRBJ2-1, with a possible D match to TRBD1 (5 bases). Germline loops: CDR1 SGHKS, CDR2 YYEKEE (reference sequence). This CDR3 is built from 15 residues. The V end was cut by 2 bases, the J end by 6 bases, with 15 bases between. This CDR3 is CASSFVQVGINEQFF. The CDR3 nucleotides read TGTGCCAGCAGCTTTGTACAGGTTGGGATCAATGAGCAGTTCTTC. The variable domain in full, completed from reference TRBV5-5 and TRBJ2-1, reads DAGVTQSPTHLIKTRGQQVTLRCSPISGHKSVSWYQQVLGQGPQFIFQYYEKEERGRGNFPDRFSARQFPNYSSELNVNALLLGDSALYLCASSFVQVGINEQFFGPGTRLTVL.

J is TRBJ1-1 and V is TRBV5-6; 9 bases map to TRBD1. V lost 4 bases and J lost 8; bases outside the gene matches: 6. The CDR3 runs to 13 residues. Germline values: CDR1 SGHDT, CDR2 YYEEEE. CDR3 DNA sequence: TGTGCCAGCAGCACTATACAGGGGGCGGAAGCTTTCTTT. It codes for CASSTIQGAEAFF.

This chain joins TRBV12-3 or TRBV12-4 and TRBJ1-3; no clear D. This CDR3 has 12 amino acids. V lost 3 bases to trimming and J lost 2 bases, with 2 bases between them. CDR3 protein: CASSFAGNTIYF. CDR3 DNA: TGTGCCAGCAGTTTCGCTGGAAACACCATATATTTT.

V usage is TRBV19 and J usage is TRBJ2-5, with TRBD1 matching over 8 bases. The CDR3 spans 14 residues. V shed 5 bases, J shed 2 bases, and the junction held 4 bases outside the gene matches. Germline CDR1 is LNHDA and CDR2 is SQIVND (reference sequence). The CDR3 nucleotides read TGTGCCAGTAGTTCAGACAGGGGACAAGAGACCCAGTACTTC. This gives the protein CASSSDRGQETQYF.

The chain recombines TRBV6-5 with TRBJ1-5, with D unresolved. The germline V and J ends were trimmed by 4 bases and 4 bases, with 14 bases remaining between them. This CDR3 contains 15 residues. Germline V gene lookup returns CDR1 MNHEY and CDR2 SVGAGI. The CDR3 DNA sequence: TGTGCCAGCAGTTTAGGAGGAGTGGGGAATCAGCCCCAGCATTTT. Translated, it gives CASSLGGVGNQPQHF.

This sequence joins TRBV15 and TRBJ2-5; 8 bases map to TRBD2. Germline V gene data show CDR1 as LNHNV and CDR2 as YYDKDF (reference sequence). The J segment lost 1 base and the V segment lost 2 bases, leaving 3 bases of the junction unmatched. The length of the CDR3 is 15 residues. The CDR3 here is CATSRTGTSQETQYF. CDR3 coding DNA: TGTGCCACCAGCAGAACCGGGACTAGCCAAGAGACCCAGTACTTC.

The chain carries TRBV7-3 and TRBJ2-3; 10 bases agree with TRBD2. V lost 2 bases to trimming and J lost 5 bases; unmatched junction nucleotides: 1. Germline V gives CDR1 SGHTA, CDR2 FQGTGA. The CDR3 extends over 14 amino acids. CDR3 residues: CASSLLAGVDTQYF. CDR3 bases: TGTGCCAGCAGCTTACTAGCGGGAGTAGATACGCAGTATTTT.

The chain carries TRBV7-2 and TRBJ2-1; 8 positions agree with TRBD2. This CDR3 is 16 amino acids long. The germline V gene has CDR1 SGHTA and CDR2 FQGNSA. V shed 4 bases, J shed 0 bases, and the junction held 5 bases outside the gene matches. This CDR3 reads CASSSNSGNSYNEQFF. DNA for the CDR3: TGTGCCAGCAGCTCCAATAGCGGGAACTCCTACAATGAGCAGTTCTTC.

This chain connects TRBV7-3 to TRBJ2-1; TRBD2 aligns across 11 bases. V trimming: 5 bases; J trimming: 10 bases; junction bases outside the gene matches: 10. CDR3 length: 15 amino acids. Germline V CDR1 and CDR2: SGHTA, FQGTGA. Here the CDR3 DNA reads TGTGCCAGCAGCCCGACCGGGACTAGCGGTGGAGAGCAGTTCTTC. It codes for CASSPTGTSGGEQFF.

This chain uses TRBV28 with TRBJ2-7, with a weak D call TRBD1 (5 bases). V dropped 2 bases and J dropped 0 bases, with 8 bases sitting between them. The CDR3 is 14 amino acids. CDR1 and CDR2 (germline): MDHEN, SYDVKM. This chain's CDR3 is CASSLQGSSYEQYF. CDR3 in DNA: TGTGCCAGCAGTTTACAGGGAAGCTCCTACGAGCAGTACTTC.

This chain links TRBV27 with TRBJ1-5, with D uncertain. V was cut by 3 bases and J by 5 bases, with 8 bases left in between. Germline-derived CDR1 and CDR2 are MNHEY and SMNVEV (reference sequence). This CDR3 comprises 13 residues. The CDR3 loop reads CASSFAGDQPQHF. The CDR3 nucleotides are TGTGCCAGCAGTTTTGCCGGAGATCAGCCCCAGCATTTT.

The CDR3 sequence: CASSGRTGSSDEQYF. CDR3 in DNA: TGTGCCAGTAGTGGAAGGACAGGATCCTCTGACGAGCAGTACTTC. V gene TRBV19 combines with J gene TRBJ2-7; 7 bases match TRBD1. This CDR3 contains 15 residues. Germline V gives CDR1 LNHDA, CDR2 SQIVND (reference sequence). V shed 5 bases, J shed 5 bases, and the junction held 12 bases outside the gene matches.

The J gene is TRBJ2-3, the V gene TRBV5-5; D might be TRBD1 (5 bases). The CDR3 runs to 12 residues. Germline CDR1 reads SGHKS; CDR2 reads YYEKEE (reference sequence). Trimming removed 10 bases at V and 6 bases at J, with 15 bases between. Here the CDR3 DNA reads TGTGCCTCCTCCGACAGAGTGGATACGCAGTATTTT. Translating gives CASSDRVDTQYF.

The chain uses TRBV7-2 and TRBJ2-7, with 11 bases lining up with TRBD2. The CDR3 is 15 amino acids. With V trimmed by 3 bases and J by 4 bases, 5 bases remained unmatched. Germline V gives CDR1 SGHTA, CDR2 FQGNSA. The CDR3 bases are TGTGCCAGCAGCTTTCGGACTAGCGGGTATTACGAGCAGTACTTC. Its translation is CASSFRTSGYYEQYF. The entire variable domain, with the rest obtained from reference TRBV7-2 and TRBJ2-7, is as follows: GAGVSQSPSNKVTEKGKDVELRCDPISGHTALYWYRQSLGQGLEFLIYFQGNSAPDKSGLPSDRFSAERTGGSVSTLTIQRTQQEDSAVYLCASSFRTSGYYEQYFGPGTRLTVT.

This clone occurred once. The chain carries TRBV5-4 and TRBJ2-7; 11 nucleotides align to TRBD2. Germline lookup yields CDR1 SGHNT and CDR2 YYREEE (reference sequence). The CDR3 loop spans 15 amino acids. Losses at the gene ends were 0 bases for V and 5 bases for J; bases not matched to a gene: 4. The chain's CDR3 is CASSLASGRNHEQYF. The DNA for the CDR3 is TGTGCCAGCAGCTTGGCTAGCGGGAGGAACCACGAGCAGTACTTC. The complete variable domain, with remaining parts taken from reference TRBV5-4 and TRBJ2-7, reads ETGVTQSPTHLIKTRGQQVTLRCSSQSGHNTVSWYQQALGQGPQFIFQYYREEENGRGNFPPRFSGLQFPNYSSELNVNALELDDSALYLCASSLASGRNHEQYFGPGTRLTVT.

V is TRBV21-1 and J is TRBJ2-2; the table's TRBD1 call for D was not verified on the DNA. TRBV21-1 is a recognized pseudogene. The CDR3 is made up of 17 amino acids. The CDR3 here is CASSKYPRQANTGELFF. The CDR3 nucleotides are TGTGCCAGCAGCAAATATCCGAGACAGGCGAACACCGGGGAGCTGTTTTTT.

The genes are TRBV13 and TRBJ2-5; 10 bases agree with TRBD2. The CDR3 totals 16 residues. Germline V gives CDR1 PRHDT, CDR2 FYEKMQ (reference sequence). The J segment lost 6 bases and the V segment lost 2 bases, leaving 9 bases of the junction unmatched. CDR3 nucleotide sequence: TGTGCCAGCAGCTTATCAGCGGGAGGGCCGGGGAAGACCCAGTACTTC. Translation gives CASSLSAGGPGKTQYF.

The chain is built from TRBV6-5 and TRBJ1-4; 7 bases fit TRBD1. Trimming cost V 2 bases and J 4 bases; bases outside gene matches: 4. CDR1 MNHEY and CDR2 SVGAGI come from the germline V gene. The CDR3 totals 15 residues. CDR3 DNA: TGTGCCAGCAGTTACCAGGGACAGTTTAATGAAAAACTGTTTTTT. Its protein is CASSYQGQFNEKLFF.

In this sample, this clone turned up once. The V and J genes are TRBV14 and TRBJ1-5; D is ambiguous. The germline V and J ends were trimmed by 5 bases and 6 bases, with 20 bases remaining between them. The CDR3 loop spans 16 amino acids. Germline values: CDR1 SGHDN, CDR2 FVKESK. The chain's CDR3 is CASSWGIRGSGQPQHF. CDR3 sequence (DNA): TGTGCCAGCAGCTGGGGTATTCGAGGGTCTGGTCAGCCCCAGCATTTT.

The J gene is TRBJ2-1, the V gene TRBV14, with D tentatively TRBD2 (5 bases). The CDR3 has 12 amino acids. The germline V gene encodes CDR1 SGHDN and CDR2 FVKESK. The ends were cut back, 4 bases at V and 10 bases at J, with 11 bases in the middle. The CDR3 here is CASSRTSPEQFF. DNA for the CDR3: TGTGCCAGCAGCCGCACTAGTCCCGAGCAGTTCTTC.